This T cell receptor (beta chain) comes out of a study of T-cell memory formation after mild COVID-19. Study-level points and caveats: Researchers report contracting CD4+ clones mostly in CM and EM, with CD8+ clones in EMRA. Certain responding clones were present in pre-infection memory, suggesting participation of cross-reactive memory. Day 15 to 85 contracting clones showed balanced CD4/CD8; day 15 to 37 expanders favored CD4+.

This clonotype occurred a few times. As yet, its antigen is unknown. 5'RACE primed from the constant segment yielded TCR alpha and TCR beta cDNA libraries bearing sample barcodes and UMIs. TCRdb called the 5' RACE reads again in MiXCR, with one record for every CDR3 protein. The sample includes 250,000 to 300,000 distinct CDR3 sequences, roughly 15% of them seen just once. The sequence came from a man younger than 35 who had mild COVID-19 (a few samples of this study predate the infection). Cell type and time point are not known. Material for sequencing was PBMCs or a T cell subset sorted from them (not recorded which).

This CDR3 reads CATSAFATGELRAFF. CDR3 in DNA: TGTGCCACCAGTGCCTTTGCGACAGGGGAATTGAGGGCTTTCTTT. V and J are TRBV24-1 and TRBJ1-1; TRBD1 agrees at 8 bases. V trimming: 5 bases; J trimming: 11 bases; junction bases outside the gene matches: 15. The CDR3 runs to 15 residues. CDR1 is KGHDR and CDR2 is SFDVKD in the germline V gene.